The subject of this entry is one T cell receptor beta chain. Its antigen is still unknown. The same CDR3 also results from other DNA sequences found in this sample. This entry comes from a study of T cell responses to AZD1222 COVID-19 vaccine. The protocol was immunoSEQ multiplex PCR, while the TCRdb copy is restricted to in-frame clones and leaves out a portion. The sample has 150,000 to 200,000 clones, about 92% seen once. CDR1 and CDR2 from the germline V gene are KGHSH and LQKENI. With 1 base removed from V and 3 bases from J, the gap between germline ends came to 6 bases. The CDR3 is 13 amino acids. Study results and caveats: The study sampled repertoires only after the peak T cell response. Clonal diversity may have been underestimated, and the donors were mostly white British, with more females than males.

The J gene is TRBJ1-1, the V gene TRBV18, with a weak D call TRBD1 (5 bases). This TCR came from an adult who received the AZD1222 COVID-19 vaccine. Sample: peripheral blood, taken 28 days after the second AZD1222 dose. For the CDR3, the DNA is TGTGCCAGCTCACCACAAGGGGACACTGAAGCTTTCTTT. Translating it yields CASSPQGDTEAFF.